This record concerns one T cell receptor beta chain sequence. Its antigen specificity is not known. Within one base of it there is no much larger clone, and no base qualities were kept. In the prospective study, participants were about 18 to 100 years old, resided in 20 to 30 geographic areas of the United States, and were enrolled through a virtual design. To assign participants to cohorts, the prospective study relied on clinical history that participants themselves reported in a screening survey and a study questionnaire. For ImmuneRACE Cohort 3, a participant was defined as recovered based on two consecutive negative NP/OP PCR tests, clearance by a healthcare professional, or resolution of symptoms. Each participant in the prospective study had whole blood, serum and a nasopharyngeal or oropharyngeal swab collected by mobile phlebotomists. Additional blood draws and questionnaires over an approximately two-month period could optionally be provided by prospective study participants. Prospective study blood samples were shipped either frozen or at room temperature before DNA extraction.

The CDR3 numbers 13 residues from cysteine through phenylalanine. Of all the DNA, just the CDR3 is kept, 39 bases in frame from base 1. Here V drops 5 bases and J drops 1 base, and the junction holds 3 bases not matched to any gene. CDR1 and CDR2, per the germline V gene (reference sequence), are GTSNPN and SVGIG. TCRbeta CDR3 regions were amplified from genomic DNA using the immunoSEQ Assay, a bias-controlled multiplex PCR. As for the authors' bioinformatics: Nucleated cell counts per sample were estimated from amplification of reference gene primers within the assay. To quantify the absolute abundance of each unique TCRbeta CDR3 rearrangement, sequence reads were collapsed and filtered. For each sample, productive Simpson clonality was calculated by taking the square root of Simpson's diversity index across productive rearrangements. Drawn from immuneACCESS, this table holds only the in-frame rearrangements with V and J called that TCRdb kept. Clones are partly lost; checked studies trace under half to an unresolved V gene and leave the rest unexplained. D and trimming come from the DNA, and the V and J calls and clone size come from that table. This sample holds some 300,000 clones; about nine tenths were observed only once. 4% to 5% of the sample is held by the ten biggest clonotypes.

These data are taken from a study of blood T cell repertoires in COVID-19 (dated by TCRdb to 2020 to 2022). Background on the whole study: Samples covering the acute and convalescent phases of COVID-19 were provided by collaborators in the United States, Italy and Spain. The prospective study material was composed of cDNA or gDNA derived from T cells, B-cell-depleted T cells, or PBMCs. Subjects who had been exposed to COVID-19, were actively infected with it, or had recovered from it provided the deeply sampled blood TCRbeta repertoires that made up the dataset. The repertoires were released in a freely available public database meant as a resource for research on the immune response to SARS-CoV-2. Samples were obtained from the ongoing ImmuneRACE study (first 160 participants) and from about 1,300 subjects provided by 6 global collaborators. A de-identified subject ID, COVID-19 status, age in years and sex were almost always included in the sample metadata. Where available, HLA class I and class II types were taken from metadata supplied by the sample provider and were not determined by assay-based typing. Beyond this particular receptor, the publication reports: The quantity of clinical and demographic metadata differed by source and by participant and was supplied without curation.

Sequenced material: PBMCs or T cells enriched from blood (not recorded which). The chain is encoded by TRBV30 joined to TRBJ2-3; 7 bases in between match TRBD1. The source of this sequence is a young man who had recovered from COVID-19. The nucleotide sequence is TGTGCCTGGGACGGACAGGGCACAGATACGCAGTATTTT. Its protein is CAWDGQGTDTQYF.